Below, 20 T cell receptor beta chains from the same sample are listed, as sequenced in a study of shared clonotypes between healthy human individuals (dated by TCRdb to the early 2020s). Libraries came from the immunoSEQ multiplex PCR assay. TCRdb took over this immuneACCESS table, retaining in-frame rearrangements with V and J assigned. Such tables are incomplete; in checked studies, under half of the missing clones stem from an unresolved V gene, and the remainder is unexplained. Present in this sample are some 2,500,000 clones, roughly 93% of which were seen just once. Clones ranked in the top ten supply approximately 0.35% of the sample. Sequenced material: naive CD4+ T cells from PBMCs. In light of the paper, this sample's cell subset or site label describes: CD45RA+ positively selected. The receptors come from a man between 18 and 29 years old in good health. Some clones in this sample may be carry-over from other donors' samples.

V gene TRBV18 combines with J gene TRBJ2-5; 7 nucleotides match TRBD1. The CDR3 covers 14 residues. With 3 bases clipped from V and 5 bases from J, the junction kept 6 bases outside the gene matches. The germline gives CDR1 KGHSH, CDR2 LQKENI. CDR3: CASSPGQLRETQYF. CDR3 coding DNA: TGTGCCAGCTCACCGGGACAGCTCCGGGAGACCCAGTACTTC.

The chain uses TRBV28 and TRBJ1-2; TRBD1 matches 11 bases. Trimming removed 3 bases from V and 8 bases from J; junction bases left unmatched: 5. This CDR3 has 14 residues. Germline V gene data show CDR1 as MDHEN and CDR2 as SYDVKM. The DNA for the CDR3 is TGTGCCAGCAGTTTCTTGGGACAGGGGGACGGCTACACCTTC. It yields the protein CASSFLGQGDGYTF.

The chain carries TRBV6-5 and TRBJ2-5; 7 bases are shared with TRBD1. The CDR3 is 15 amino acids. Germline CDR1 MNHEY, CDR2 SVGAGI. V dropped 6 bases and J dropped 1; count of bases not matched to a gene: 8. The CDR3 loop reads CASSRIRQGQETQYF. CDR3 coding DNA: TGTGCCAGCAGCCGAATCCGACAGGGCCAAGAGACCCAGTACTTC.

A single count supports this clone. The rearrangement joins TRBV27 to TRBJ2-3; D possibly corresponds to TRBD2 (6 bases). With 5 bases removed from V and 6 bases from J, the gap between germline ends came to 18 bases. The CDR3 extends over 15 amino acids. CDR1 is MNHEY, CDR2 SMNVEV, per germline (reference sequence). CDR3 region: CASSNSRAAGDTQYF. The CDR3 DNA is TGTGCCAGCAGTAACTCGAGGGCTGCGGGGGATACGCAGTATTTT.

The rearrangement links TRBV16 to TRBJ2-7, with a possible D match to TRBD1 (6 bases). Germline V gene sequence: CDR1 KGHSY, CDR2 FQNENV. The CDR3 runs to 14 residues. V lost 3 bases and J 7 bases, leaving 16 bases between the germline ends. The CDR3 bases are TGTGCCAGCAGCCATTCCCTACAGGGTCGGGAGCAGTACTTC. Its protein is CASSHSLQGREQYF.

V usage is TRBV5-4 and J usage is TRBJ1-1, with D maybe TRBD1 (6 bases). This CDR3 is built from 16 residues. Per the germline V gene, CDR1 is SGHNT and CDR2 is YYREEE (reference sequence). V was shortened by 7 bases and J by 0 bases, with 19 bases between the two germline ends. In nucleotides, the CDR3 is TGTGCCAGCTCCGGGCGAAAGGGGGGCATGAACACTGAAGCTTTCTTT. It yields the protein CASSGRKGGMNTEAFF.

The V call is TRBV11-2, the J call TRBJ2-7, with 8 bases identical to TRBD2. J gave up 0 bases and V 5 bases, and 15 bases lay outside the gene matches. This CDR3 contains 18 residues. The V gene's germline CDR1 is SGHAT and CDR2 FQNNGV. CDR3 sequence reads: CASSLGGLAGRSSYEQYF. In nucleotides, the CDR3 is TGTGCCAGCAGCCTTGGGGGGCTAGCGGGTAGGAGCTCCTACGAGCAGTACTTC.

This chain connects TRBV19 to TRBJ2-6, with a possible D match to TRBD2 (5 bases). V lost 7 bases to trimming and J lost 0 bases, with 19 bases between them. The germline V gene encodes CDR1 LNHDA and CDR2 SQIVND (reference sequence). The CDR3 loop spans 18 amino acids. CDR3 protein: CASTRTRAESSGANVLTF. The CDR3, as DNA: TGTGCCAGTACCCGAACTAGGGCAGAGAGCTCTGGGGCCAACGTCCTGACTTTC.

The CDR3: CASSPRGSSNYGYTF. The DNA for the CDR3 is TGTGCCAGCAGTCCTCGTGGCAGCTCTAACTATGGCTACACCTTC. The genes are TRBV27 and TRBJ1-2; D is unresolved. This CDR3 comprises 15 residues. CDR1 MNHEY and CDR2 SMNVEV come from the germline V gene (reference sequence). Trimming took 5 bases from V and 0 from J, leaving 13 bases between them.

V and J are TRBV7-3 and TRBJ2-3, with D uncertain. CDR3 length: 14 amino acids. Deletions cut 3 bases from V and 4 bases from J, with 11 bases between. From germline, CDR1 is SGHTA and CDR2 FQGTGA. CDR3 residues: CASSLRPGPDTQYF. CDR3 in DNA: TGTGCCAGCAGCTTGCGCCCCGGCCCAGATACGCAGTATTTT. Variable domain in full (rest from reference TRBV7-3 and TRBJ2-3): GAGVSQTPSNKVTEKGKYVELRCDPISGHTALYWYRQSLGQGPEFLIYFQGTGAADDSGLPNDRFFAVRPEGSVSTLKIQRTERGDSAVYLCASSLRPGPDTQYFGPGTRLTVL.

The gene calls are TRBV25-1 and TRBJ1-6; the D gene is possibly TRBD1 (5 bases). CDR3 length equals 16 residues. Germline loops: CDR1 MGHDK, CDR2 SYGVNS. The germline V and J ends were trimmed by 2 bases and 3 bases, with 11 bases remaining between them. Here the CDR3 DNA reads TGTGCCAGCAGTGAAGGGGACGGGGTCTATAATTCACCCCTCCACTTT. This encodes CASSEGDGVYNSPLHF.

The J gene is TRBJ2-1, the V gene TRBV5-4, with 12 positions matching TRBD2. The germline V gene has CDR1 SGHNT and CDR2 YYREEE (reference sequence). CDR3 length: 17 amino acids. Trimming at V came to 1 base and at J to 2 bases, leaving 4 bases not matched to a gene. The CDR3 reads CASSLSSGRAAYNEQFF. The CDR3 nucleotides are TGTGCCAGCAGCTTGTCTAGCGGGAGGGCCGCCTACAATGAGCAGTTCTTC.

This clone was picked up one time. CDR3 sequence (DNA): TGCGCCAGCAGCCGCCCAGTAGCGGGAGCCTACGAGCAGTACTTC. It specifies CASSRPVAGAYEQYF. The V call is TRBV4-1, the J call TRBJ2-7; 9 bases fit TRBD2. The germline gives CDR1 MGHRA, CDR2 YSYEKL. CDR3 length: 15 amino acids. The J segment lost 2 bases and the V segment lost 4 bases, leaving 6 bases of the junction unmatched.

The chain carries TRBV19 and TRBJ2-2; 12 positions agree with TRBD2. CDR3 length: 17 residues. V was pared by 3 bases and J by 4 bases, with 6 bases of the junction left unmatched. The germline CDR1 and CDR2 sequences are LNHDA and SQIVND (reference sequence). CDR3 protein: CASSIPSGRVVTGELFF. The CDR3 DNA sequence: TGTGCCAGTAGTATTCCTAGCGGGAGGGTTGTCACCGGGGAGCTGTTTTTT.

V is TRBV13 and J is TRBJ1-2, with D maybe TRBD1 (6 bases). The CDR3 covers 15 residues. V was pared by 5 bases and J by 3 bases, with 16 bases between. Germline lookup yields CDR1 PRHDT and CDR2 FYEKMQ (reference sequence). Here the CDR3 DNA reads TGTGCCAGCAGCCCCGCCCTGGACAGTCACTATGGCTACACCTTC. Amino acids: CASSPALDSHYGYTF.

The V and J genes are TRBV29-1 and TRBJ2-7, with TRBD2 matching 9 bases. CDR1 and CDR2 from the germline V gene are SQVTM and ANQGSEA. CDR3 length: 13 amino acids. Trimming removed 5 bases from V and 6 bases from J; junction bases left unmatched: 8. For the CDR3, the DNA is TGCAGCGTTCGGGGAAGCGGGAGGAGCGAGCAGTACTTC. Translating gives CSVRGSGRSEQYF.

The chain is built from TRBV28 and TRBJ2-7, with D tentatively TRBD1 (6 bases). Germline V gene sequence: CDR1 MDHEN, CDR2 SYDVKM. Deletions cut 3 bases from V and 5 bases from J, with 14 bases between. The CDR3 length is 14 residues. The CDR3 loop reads CASSLGFGGDEQYF. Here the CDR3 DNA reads TGTGCCAGCAGTTTGGGGTTTGGGGGCGACGAGCAGTACTTC.

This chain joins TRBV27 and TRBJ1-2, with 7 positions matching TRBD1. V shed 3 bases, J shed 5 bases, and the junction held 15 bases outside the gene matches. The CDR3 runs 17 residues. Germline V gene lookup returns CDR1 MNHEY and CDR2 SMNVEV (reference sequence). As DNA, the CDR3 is TGTGCCAGCAGTTTCCATCGGGACAGCGGGGGTATATATGGCTACACCTTC. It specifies CASSFHRDSGGIYGYTF.

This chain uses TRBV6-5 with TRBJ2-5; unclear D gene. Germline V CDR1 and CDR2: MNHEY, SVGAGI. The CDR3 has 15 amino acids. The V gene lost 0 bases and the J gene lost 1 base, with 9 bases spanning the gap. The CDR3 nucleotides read TGTGCCAGCAGTTACTCCCCGACCCCCCAAGAGACCCAGTACTTC. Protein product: CASSYSPTPQETQYF.

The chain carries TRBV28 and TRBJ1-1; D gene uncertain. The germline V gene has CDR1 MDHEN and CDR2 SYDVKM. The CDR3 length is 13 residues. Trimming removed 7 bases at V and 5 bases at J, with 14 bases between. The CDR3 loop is CASIVKIGTEAFF. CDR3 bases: TGTGCCAGCATTGTGAAGATAGGGACTGAAGCTTTCTTT.